This T cell receptor (beta chain) was captured in a study of cytomegalovirus exposure and HLA in healthy donors. Study-wide results and limits: The study found most TCR sequences rare, yet found some public TCRs in many donors. Later, an analysis showed that TCR beta chains associated with HLA were more clonally expanded than others that were equally common. In vitro, a few CMV-associated chains proved specific for CMV antigens.

Note on this clone: Its antigen is undetermined.

Both 60 Vbeta primers and 13 Jbeta primers went into the PCR. Only in-frame clones appear in the TCRdb table, and some are missing; sequencing was by immunoSEQ multiplex PCR. The profile covers about 130,000 clones, with roughly 84% appearing a single time and roughly 2.7% taken by the ten largest. Germline trimming cut 0 bases from V and 5 bases from J; bases unmatched to any gene: 12. Germline CDR1 LGHNA, CDR2 YNFKEQ. This CDR3 contains 17 residues. V is TRBV4-2 and J is TRBJ2-7; 8 nucleotides line up with TRBD1. The specimen was PBMCs. The TCR comes from a man aged 50-60 years in good health and CMV-seronegative. The DNA for the CDR3 is TGTGCCAGCAGCCAAGATTTGGTAGGACAGGGTATCAACGAGCAGTACTTC. The encoded protein is CASSQDLVGQGINEQYF.